These 6 T cell receptor beta chains came from one sample sequenced in a study of T cell responses to AZD1222 COVID-19 vaccine. Clones were sequenced by immunoSEQ multiplex PCR, and TCRdb holds only the in-frame ones, with some missing. Of around 150,000 clones listed, 80% to 95% were seen once; the top ten hold about 5%. The sequencing here drew on peripheral blood, taken on day 0 of AZD1222 vaccination. All receptors derive from an adult in good health.

This chain links TRBV18 with TRBJ1-2, with D uncertain. CDR1 is KGHSH and CDR2 is LQKENI in the germline V gene. V lost 2 bases and J lost 7, with 8 bases in between. The CDR3 extends over 12 amino acids. Here the CDR3 DNA reads TGTGCCAGCTCACCATCATGGTTTGGCTACACCTTC. Translating gives CASSPSWFGYTF. Filled out from reference TRBV18 and TRBJ1-2, the complete variable domain reads NAGVMQNPRHLVRRRGQEARLRCSPMKGHSHVYWYRQLPEEGLKFMVYLQKENIIDESGMPKERFSAEFPKEGPSILRIQQVVRGDSAAYFCASSPSWFGYTFGSGTRLTVV.

CDR3 nucleotide sequence: TGTGCCAGCAGCTCGGACGGGACTACATCCTACGAGCAGTACTTC. Translation gives CASSSDGTTSYEQYF. This chain uses TRBV7-2 with TRBJ2-7; 7 nucleotides agree with TRBD2. The CDR3 spans 15 residues. Trimming cost V 4 bases and J 1 base; bases outside gene matches: 7. CDR1 and CDR2 from the germline V gene are SGHTA and FQGNSA.

The chain joins TRBV5-5 to TRBJ2-4, with a weak D call TRBD1 (6 bases). CDR3 size: 13 residues. Germline values: CDR1 SGHKS, CDR2 YYEKEE (reference sequence). Deletions cut 1 base from V and 14 bases from J, with 16 bases between. CDR3 amino acids: CASSLKGVVSEYF. The CDR3 DNA reads as TGTGCCAGCAGCTTGAAGGGGGTTGTCTCCGAGTACTTC.

V and J are TRBV5-1 and TRBJ2-1; 12 bases fit TRBD2. The CDR3 is 17 residues long. With V trimmed by 0 bases and J by 4 bases, 5 bases remained unmatched. CDR1 is SGHRS, CDR2 YFSETQ, per germline. The CDR3 spells CASSLGLAGVGYNEQFF. The CDR3 nucleotides are TGCGCCAGCAGCTTGGGACTAGCGGGGGTAGGGTACAATGAGCAGTTCTTC.

The chain has TRBV3-1 (or the pseudogene TRBV3-2) and TRBJ2-3; 7 bases match TRBD2. Trimming cost V 0 bases and J 3 bases; bases outside gene matches: 9. Germline CDR1 is LGHDT and CDR2 is YNNKEL (reference sequence). This CDR3 region has 17 residues. The CDR3 here is CASSQDRGEMRTDTQYF. The CDR3 coding sequence is TGTGCCAGCAGCCAAGACCGGGGGGAGATGAGGACAGATACGCAGTATTTT.

The V call is TRBV6-5, the J call TRBJ2-7; D gene uncertain. V was shortened by 6 bases and J by 5 bases, with 11 bases between the two germline ends. This CDR3 is built from 12 residues. Per the germline V gene, CDR1 is MNHEY and CDR2 is SVGAGI. CDR3 sequence (DNA): TGTGCCAGCAGGGGGAATGACGACGAGCAGTACTTC. This codes for CASRGNDDEQYF.